This T cell receptor (beta chain) was found in a study of regulatory T cells in long-lasting Graves disease. Trimming took 2 bases from V and 6 from J, leaving 10 bases between them. CDR1 is ENHRY, CDR2 SYGVKD, per germline. CDR3 length equals 13 residues. TCR beta libraries were built with iRepertoire HTBI primers and Arm-PCR of CDR3 regions. TCRdb analysed the multiplex PCR reads with MiXCR anew, one entry per CDR3 protein. The repertoire holds hundreds of thousands of distinct CDR3 sequences, with roughly a sixth as singletons. The time point here: newly diagnosed GD, antithyroid drugs for less than 3 months. There was RNA extracted from PBMCs, and the TCR library was made from it. American Thyroid Association guidelines were used to diagnose Graves' disease. Separately, the same data were catalogued under a study of T cells in Graves' hyperthyroidism and ophthalmopathy. As that study records: Newly diagnosed hyperthyroidism patients aged 18 to 65 years had disease lasting under 2 months. The model anticipated ophthalmopathy a median around six months pre-onset.

Material: peripheral blood mononuclear cells (PBMCs), obtained at new diagnosis, from a patient treated with antithyroid drugs. The rearrangement uses TRBV10-3 and TRBJ1-1; no definite D call. The origin of this receptor is a woman in her forties or fifties with Graves disease. The CDR3 here is CAISEKSDSEAFF. The CDR3, as DNA: TGTGCCATCAGTGAGAAGTCGGATTCTGAAGCTTTCTTT.